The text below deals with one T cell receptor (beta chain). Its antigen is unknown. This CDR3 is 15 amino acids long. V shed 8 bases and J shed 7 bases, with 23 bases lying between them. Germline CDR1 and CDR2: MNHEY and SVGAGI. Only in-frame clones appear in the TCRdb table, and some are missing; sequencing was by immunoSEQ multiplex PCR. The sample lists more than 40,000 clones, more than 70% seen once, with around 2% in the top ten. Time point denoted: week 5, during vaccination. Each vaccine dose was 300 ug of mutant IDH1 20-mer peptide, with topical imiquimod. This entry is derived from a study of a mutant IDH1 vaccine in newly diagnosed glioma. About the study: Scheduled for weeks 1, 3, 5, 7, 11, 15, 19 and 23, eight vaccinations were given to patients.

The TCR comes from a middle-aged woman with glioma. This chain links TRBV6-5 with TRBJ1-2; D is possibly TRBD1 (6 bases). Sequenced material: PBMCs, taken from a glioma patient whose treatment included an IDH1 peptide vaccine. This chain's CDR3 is CASLGRGRVRGGYTF. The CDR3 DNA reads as TGTGCCAGCCTCGGCAGGGGAAGAGTTAGGGGTGGCTACACCTTC.